These 9 T cell receptor beta chains were all obtained from the same sample, sequenced in a study of CD8+CD57+ T cells in acquired aplastic anemia. Genomic DNA provided the template from which TCR beta VDJ and CDR3 profiles were obtained. Using its own MiXCR run on the reads, TCRdb lists one record per CDR3 protein. Among around 190,000 distinct CDR3 sequences listed, roughly 56% were seen once. Sequencing was performed on sorted CD4+, CD8+, or CD8+CD57+ T cells (not recorded which) from PBMCs. These receptors originate from a human donor in good health, serving as a control.

Ten or more counts support this clonotype. The chain recombines TRBV9 with TRBJ1-2; 8 bases fit TRBD1. This CDR3 spans 16 amino acids. Germline assignment: CDR1 SGDLS and CDR2 YYNGEE. The trim removed 0 bases at V and 4 bases at J, leaving 8 bases unmatched. The CDR3 spells CASSVDLGQVGYGYTF. The CDR3 region has the DNA TGTGCCAGCAGCGTAGACCTGGGACAGGTTGGCTATGGCTACACCTTC.

Written as DNA, the CDR3 is TGTGCCAGCAGCCGACTTGAGTCCTACGAGCAGTACTTC. Encoded protein: CASSRLESYEQYF. The chain has TRBV7-9 and TRBJ2-7, with D unclear. In germline, CDR1 is SEHNR, CDR2 FQNEAQ (reference sequence). V was cut by 5 bases and J by 1 base, with 9 bases left in between. This CDR3 region has 13 residues.

The V gene is TRBV10-1, the J gene TRBJ1-5, with a tentative D call TRBD1 (5 bases). The CDR3 loop spans 13 amino acids. CDR1 and CDR2 from the germline V gene are WNHNN and SYGVQD (reference sequence). Trimming took off 9 bases at V and 6 bases at J, with 15 bases between the two ends. Written as DNA, the CDR3 is TGCGCCAGAGGCGATGGGGGAGTTCAGCCCCAGCATTTT. Amino acids: CARGDGGVQPQHF.

This chain joins TRBV2 and TRBJ1-2; D gene ambiguous. The CDR3 has 13 residues. CDR1 is SNHLY, CDR2 FYNNEI, per germline. The V and J ends lost 7 bases and 2 bases respectively, with 11 bases between them. Here the CDR3 reads CASIREANYGYTF. Written as DNA, the CDR3 is TGTGCCAGCATCCGAGAAGCGAACTATGGCTACACCTTC. The variable domain in full, completed from reference TRBV2 and TRBJ1-2, reads EPEVTQTPSHQVTQMGQEVILRCVPISNHLYFYWYRQILGQKVEFLVSFYNNEISEKSEIFDDQFSVERPDGSNFTLKIRSTKLEDSAMYFCASIREANYGYTFGSGTRLTVV.

Concerning this clonotype: One base away lies a much larger clone, so this may be a sequencing read error. The V call is TRBV6-2 or TRBV6-3, the J call TRBJ1-1; D call uncertain. Germline V gene lookup returns CDR1 MNHEY and CDR2 SVGEGT. CDR3 length: 15 amino acids. Trimming stripped 5 bases from V and 3 bases from J, with 16 bases between. The CDR3 loop reads CASSHTGSMDTEAFF. CDR3 sequence (DNA): TGTGCCAGCAGTCACACCGGGAGCATGGACACTGAAGCTTTCTTT.

This clonotype was seen a few times. A much larger clone differs from this one at a single base, so this may be a read error. This CDR3 fails to terminate in the conserved phenylalanine or tryptophan, so it likely reflects a read error. The chain joins TRBV7-2 to TRBJ1-2; D possibly corresponds to TRBD1 (5 bases). The CDR3 consists of 14 residues. CDR1 and CDR2 (germline): SGHTA, FQGNSA. V lost 5 bases, J lost 7 bases, and 17 bases lay in between. The CDR3 nucleotides are TGTGCCAGCAGCCCAAATACAGGCGAAGTTGGCTACACCTCC. As protein: CASSPNTGEVGYTS.

This clonotype was recorded many times. The chain employs TRBV28 and TRBJ1-1, with 8 positions matching TRBD1. V lost 2 bases to trimming and J lost 8 bases; unmatched junction nucleotides: 1. The CDR3 is made up of 12 amino acids. Germline-derived CDR1 and CDR2 are MDHEN and SYDVKM. CDR3: CASSLRQGEAFF. The CDR3 DNA sequence: TGTGCCAGCAGTTTACGACAGGGGGAAGCTTTCTTT. The full variable domain, with the rest looked up from reference TRBV28 and TRBJ1-1, is DVKVTQSSRYLVKRTGEKVFLECVQDMDHENMFWYRQDPGLGLRLIYFSYDVKMKEKGDIPEGYSVSREKKERFSLILESASTNQTSMYLCASSLRQGEAFFGQGTRLTVV.

Comment on this clonotype: This may arise from a read error, as a much more abundant clone is one base away. The chain uses TRBV5-1 and TRBJ1-1; D is possibly TRBD1 (5 bases). In germline, CDR1 is SGHRS, CDR2 YFSETQ. V lost 6 bases and J lost 0, with 12 bases in between. CDR3 length: 14 amino acids. CDR3 DNA sequence: TGCGCCAGCAACTCCGACAGTTTGAACACTGAAGCTTTCTTT. As protein: CASNSDSLNTEAFF.

V and J are TRBV7-9 and TRBJ1-6, with 9 bases identical to TRBD1. This CDR3 is 17 amino acids long. CDR1 and CDR2 from the germline V gene are SEHNR and FQNEAQ (reference sequence). Trimming took 1 base from V and 6 from J; bases not matched to a gene: 7. CDR3 DNA: TGTGCCAGCAGCTTAGGGCCGGGACAGGGAGGTAATTCACCCCTCCACTTT. It encodes CASSLGPGQGGNSPLHF.